Described below is a single TCR beta chain sequence and its context. Its antigen is as yet unknown. The junction shows a germline mismatch at one end, possibly a read error. CDR1 and CDR2 (germline): SGHTA, FQGNSA. This CDR3 comprises 14 residues. The data originate from a study of CD8 T cells in ankylosing spondylitis. General study points: Blood from ankylosing spondylitis patients appeared to carry a characteristic roughly eight-variant TCR beta motif.

TCRdb ran MiXCR on the 5' RACE reads and lists one entry per CDR3 protein. Altogether fewer than 750,000 distinct CDR3 sequences are present, around 20% being singletons, with the ten largest covering under 20%. The sequence came from a male donor with ankylosing spondylitis. Sequenced input: blood, either unsorted or a sorted T cell fraction (not recorded which). The V gene is TRBV7-2, the J gene TRBJ1-4; D is ambiguous. In nucleotides, the CDR3 is TGTGCCAGCAGCCTAGCATCCCGTAATGAAAAACTGTTTTTT. Translating gives CASSLASRNEKLFF. Based on the CDR3 plus reference TRBV7-2 and TRBJ1-4, the full variable domain is GAGVSQSPSNKVTEKGKDVELRCDPISGHTALYWYRQSLGQGLEFLIYFQGNSAPDKSGLPSDRFSAERTGGSVSTLTIQRTQQEDSAVYLCASSLASRNEKLFFGSGTQLSVL.